Each of the 9 T cell receptor beta chains below was sequenced from the same sample in a study of cytomegalovirus exposure and HLA in healthy donors. The PCR had 60 Vbeta and 13 Jbeta primers. Sequencing used immunoSEQ multiplex PCR; TCRdb keeps in-frame clones, though not all of them. This repertoire shows approximately 97,000 clones, roughly four fifths found once; its top ten account for approximately 5.4%. Sequencing was performed on PBMCs. The receptors here all came from a man aged 35 to 55 in good health and CMV-seropositive.

V and J are TRBV7-8 and TRBJ2-5, with 7 bases matching TRBD2. The V and J ends lost 5 bases and 4 bases, in that order; junction bases with no gene match: 13. The CDR3 sequence is 16 residues long. Germline V gives CDR1 SGHVS, CDR2 FQNEAQ. This chain's CDR3 is CASSRRGAGAAETQYF. Here the CDR3 DNA reads TGTGCCAGCAGCCGCCGTGGGGCGGGAGCCGCAGAGACCCAGTACTTC. Combining the CDR3 with reference TRBV7-8 and TRBJ2-5 gives the whole variable domain GAGVSQSPRYKVAKRGQDVALRCDPISGHVSLFWYQQALGQGPEFLTYFQNEAQLDKSGLPSDRFFAERPEGSVSTLKIQRTQQEDSAVYLCASSRRGAGAAETQYFGPGTRLLVL.

V and J are TRBV25-1 and TRBJ1-1; 9 nucleotides agree with TRBD1. The J segment lost 5 bases and the V segment lost 8 bases, leaving 6 bases of the junction unmatched. Germline lookup yields CDR1 MGHDK and CDR2 SYGVNS. CDR3 size: 13 residues. The CDR3, as DNA: TGTGCCAGCGGGGACAGGGTAGGGACTGAAGCTTTCTTT. It codes for CASGDRVGTEAFF.

The rearrangement joins TRBV27 to TRBJ1-3; the D gene is possibly TRBD1 (5 bases). The V gene's germline CDR1 is MNHEY and CDR2 SMNVEV (reference sequence). The CDR3 is made up of 15 amino acids. V was clipped by 4 bases and J by 0 bases, with 10 bases between them. The CDR3 DNA follows: TGTGCCAGCAGTTCCGGGGGGAACTCTGGAAACACCATATATTTT. Its translation: CASSSGGNSGNTIYF.

J is TRBJ2-5 and V is TRBV9; tentatively, D is TRBD2 (6 bases). Germline V CDR1 and CDR2: SGDLS, YYNGEE. V gave up 0 bases and J gave up 2 bases, with 11 bases separating them. The CDR3 is 15 residues long. The CDR3 DNA reads as TGTGCCAGCAGCGTAGAGGTTCTAGCGCAAGAGACCCAGTACTTC. Translated: CASSVEVLAQETQYF.

Comment on this clone: Germline and junction disagree at one end, which may indicate a read error. V gene TRBV11-2 combines with J gene TRBJ2-7, with 7 bases aligning to TRBD1. This CDR3 region has 11 residues. Germline CDR1 reads SGHAT; CDR2 reads FQNNGV. CDR3 residues: CASSLAGQGDF. The CDR3 DNA reads as TGTGCCAGCAGCTTAGCTGGGCAGGGGGACTTC.

J is TRBJ1-5 and V is TRBV9; D remains unclear. The length of the CDR3 is 14 residues. CDR1 and CDR2 (germline): SGDLS, YYNGEE. Trimming left V 0 bases short and J 1 base short, with 5 bases between. CDR3 residues: CASSVEPSNQPQHF. The CDR3 DNA reads as TGTGCCAGCAGCGTAGAGCCGAGCAATCAGCCCCAGCATTTT.

The V call is TRBV6-5, the J call TRBJ2-4; 10 nucleotides align to TRBD2. J was trimmed by 12 bases and V by 5 bases; bases with no gene match: 10. Germline CDR1 and CDR2: MNHEY and SVGAGI. The CDR3 has 14 amino acids. CDR3 DNA: TGTGCCAGCAGTCCTAGCGGGGGAGACGTCAGTCAGTACTTC. Translating it yields CASSPSGGDVSQYF.

V is TRBV7-2 and J is TRBJ2-1; TRBD2 matches 12 bases. Looked up from germline, CDR1 is SGHTA and CDR2 is FQGNSA. With 1 base clipped from V and 0 bases from J, the junction kept 7 bases outside the gene matches. The CDR3 has 19 amino acids. The CDR3 DNA reads as TGTGCCAGCAGCTTAGACGGGACTAGCGGGCTTAGCTCCTACAATGAGCAGTTCTTC. Residues: CASSLDGTSGLSSYNEQFF. The entire variable domain, with the rest obtained from reference TRBV7-2 and TRBJ2-1, is as follows: GAGVSQSPSNKVTEKGKDVELRCDPISGHTALYWYRQSLGQGLEFLIYFQGNSAPDKSGLPSDRFSAERTGGSVSTLTIQRTQQEDSAVYLCASSLDGTSGLSSYNEQFFGPGTRLTVL.

The V gene is TRBV18, the J gene TRBJ1-3; D is ambiguous. Looked up from germline, CDR1 is KGHSH and CDR2 is LQKENI. CDR3 length: 15 residues. Trimming cost V 3 bases and J 2 bases, with 11 bases left between them. As DNA, the CDR3 is TGTGCCAGCTCACCGACCTGGGCACCTGGAAACACCATATATTTT. The encoded protein is CASSPTWAPGNTIYF. The full variable domain, in which reference TRBV18 and TRBJ1-3 provide the parts outside the CDR3, is NAGVMQNPRHLVRRRGQEARLRCSPMKGHSHVYWYRQLPEEGLKFMVYLQKENIIDESGMPKERFSAEFPKEGPSILRIQQVVRGDSAAYFCASSPTWAPGNTIYFGEGSWLTVV.